A single sample gave rise to the 2 T cell receptor beta chains below, sequenced in a study of blood T cell repertoires in COVID-19. Profiled with immunoSEQ multiplex PCR; TCRdb holds only in-frame clones, not every one. The sample records approximately 400,000 clones, under 85% being singletons. Sequencing was carried out using PBMCs or T cells enriched from blood (not recorded which). Receptors originate from a woman aged 45-60 years who had recovered from COVID-19.

The chain combines TRBV5-1 with TRBJ1-2; possible D gene TRBD1, 6 bases. The CDR3 sequence is 15 residues long. V was cut by 4 bases and J by 0 bases, with 13 bases left in between. Germline CDR1 and CDR2: SGHRS and YFSETQ. CDR3 in DNA: TGCGCCAGCAGCAATTCCGGGACAACTAACTATGGCTACACCTTC. This codes for CASSNSGTTNYGYTF.

V usage is TRBV11-1 and J usage is TRBJ1-1; TRBD1 aligns across 10 bases. The V gene end was trimmed by 5 bases and the J gene end by 5 bases; junction bases not matched to a gene: 5. Germline V lookup: CDR1 SGHAT, CDR2 FQDESV (reference sequence). The CDR3 contains 14 residues. The CDR3 reads CASSIRTGGTEAFF. CDR3 sequence (DNA): TGTGCCAGCAGCATTCGGACAGGGGGGACTGAAGCTTTCTTT.